This T cell receptor beta chain was profiled in a study of cytomegalovirus exposure and HLA in healthy donors. Trimming cost V 5 bases and J 0 bases, with 11 bases left between them. The CDR3 length is 15 residues. CDR1 and CDR2 (germline): LNHNV, YYDKDF (reference sequence). In its sample, this clone was seen once. The protocol was immunoSEQ multiplex PCR, while the TCRdb copy is restricted to in-frame clones and leaves out a portion. Of some 50,000 clones in the sample, around 94% were seen once. The TCR originated in a woman younger than 35 in good health and CMV-seropositive. V gene TRBV15 combines with J gene TRBJ1-5; D possibly corresponds to TRBD1 (5 bases). Input material: PBMCs. The DNA for the CDR3 is TGTGCCACCAGCTTTCGACAGTATAGCAATCAGCCCCAGCATTTT. Translated: CATSFRQYSNQPQHF.